This T cell receptor (beta chain) was recovered during a study of OX40 agonist ivuxolimab in advanced cancers. Looking at the study overall: The diagnoses of dose-escalation patients were hepatocellular carcinoma, melanoma, renal cell or head and neck cancer. Having had anti-PD-1, anti-PD-L1 or anti-CTLA-4 therapy before was allowed, and over 35% had some. Study-level findings and limits: Expanded clones were, on average, more numerous among CD8+ T cells than CD4+. Among the lowest peripheral clonal expansion occurred in 0.1-3.0 mg/kg partial responders.

Germline V gives CDR1 SGHAT, CDR2 FQNNGV. Deletions cut 1 base from V and 5 bases from J, with 7 bases between. CDR3 size: 13 residues. TCRdb's copy holds only in-frame clones and misses some; the assay was immunoSEQ multiplex PCR. This sample has over 80,000 clones, with approximately 87% found just once. On this clone itself: The target antigen is unknown.

The sequenced sample was CD4+ or CD8+ T cells sorted from blood, obtained in a trial of the OX40 agonist ivuxolimab. This receptor was taken from an adult with an advanced solid tumor such as melanoma, head and neck, liver or kidney cancer. J is TRBJ2-3 and V is TRBV11-2; D is uncertain. For the CDR3, the DNA is TGTGCCAGCAGCTTAGGACAAGGAGATACGCAGTATTTT. It specifies CASSLGQGDTQYF.